Listed here is a single T cell receptor beta chain. The antigen is not known. This sample was included in a study of CD8 T cells in ankylosing spondylitis. Study-level results: Enrichment of disease-linked clones was reportedly significant in matched ankylosing spondylitis synovial fluid. Relatively rare in peripheral blood, disease-linked clones were also CD8+. Apparently characteristic of ankylosing spondylitis blood was a TCR beta motif (roughly eight highly homologous variants).

The CDR3 consists of 14 residues. V lost 3 bases and J lost 1, with 9 bases in between. One entry per CDR3 protein results from TCRdb running MiXCR on the 5' RACE reads. The table shows roughly 350,000 distinct CDR3 sequences, with approximately 8.2% occurring only once. The sample taken for sequencing was blood, either unsorted or a sorted T cell fraction (not recorded which). The chain uses TRBV12-3 or TRBV12-4 and TRBJ1-1; D is undetermined. The receptor was derived from a male donor with ankylosing spondylitis. The CDR3 nucleotides are TGTGCCAGCAGTTTCGGGCCGGGGAACACTGAAGCTTTCTTT. As protein: CASSFGPGNTEAFF.